The 28 T cell receptor beta chains in this list originate from one sample, sequenced in a study of T cell repertoires in cytomegalovirus infection. For these TCRs, the target antigens are not known. Using its own MiXCR run on the reads, TCRdb lists one record per CDR3 protein. The table lists tens of thousands of distinct CDR3 sequences, over 20% of them singletons, with over 60% in the top ten. Sequences were derived from CD8+ T cells from cultured PBMCs, sampled from culture after CMV antigen stimulation. The source of these receptors is a human donor in good health (CMV status not recorded). Some clones in this sample may be carry-over from other donors' samples.

This rearrangement joins TRBV10-3 to TRBJ1-1, with D unresolved. Between the trimmed V and J ends, which lost 7 bases and 6 bases, there was a span of 9 bases. The CDR3 covers 11 residues. Germline values: CDR1 ENHRY, CDR2 SYGVKD. DNA of the CDR3: TGTGCCATCAACAAGGGTGCTGAAGCTTTCTTT. Translating it yields CAINKGAEAFF.

This clonotype was counted only a few times. The chain joins TRBV19 to TRBJ2-2; 7 bases fit TRBD2. Losses at the gene ends were 3 bases for V and 4 bases for J; bases not matched to a gene: 5. The CDR3 covers 15 residues. Germline V gene lookup returns CDR1 LNHDA and CDR2 SQIVND (reference sequence). The CDR3 here is CASSIQRGPTGELFF. In DNA form, the CDR3 reads TGTGCCAGTAGTATCCAGCGGGGCCCCACCGGGGAGCTGTTTTTT.

The chain links TRBV6-2 or TRBV6-3 to TRBJ2-1; the D gene is possibly TRBD1 (6 bases). Germline-derived CDR1 and CDR2 are MNHEY and SVGEGT. V was pared by 5 bases and J by 4 bases, with 15 bases between. This CDR3 is built from 15 residues. The CDR3 here is CASSRGGNLYNEQFF. DNA of the CDR3: TGTGCCAGCAGTCGAGGGGGAAACTTATACAATGAGCAGTTCTTC.

This clonotype showed up just a few times. The gene calls are TRBV6-2 or TRBV6-3 and TRBJ1-5, with D perhaps TRBD1 (5 bases). V lost 5 bases, J lost 0 bases, and 8 bases lay in between. Germline CDR1 reads MNHEY; CDR2 reads SVGEGT. CDR3 length: 14 residues. The CDR3 nucleotides read TGTGCCAGCAGTCCGAGGGGTAGCAATCAGCCCCAGCATTTT. Protein sequence: CASSPRGSNQPQHF.

This chain connects TRBV7-2 to TRBJ2-1; D is undetermined. The CDR3 runs to 15 residues. The V end lost 5 bases, the J end lost 9 bases, and 20 bases lay between the germline ends. Germline values: CDR1 SGHTA, CDR2 FQGNSA. The CDR3 reads CASSREGLPRGEQFF. As DNA, the CDR3 is TGTGCCAGCAGCCGAGAAGGGTTACCCCGTGGTGAGCAGTTCTTC.

This clonotype turned up a few times. V gene TRBV7-6 combines with J gene TRBJ2-5, with D unclear. The V gene's germline CDR1 is SGHVS and CDR2 FNYEAQ. V was clipped by 7 bases and J by 5 bases, with 14 bases between them. There are 13 residues in the CDR3. The DNA for the CDR3 is TGTGCCAGCACCCCGGCGAGATTGGAGACCCAGTACTTC. Translated: CASTPARLETQYF.

The CDR3 DNA reads TGTGCCAGCAGCCTGGACAGGGGCTATGGCTACACCTTC. Residues: CASSLDRGYGYTF. This chain joins TRBV5-4 and TRBJ1-2; 9 nucleotides agree with TRBD1. The CDR3 spans 13 residues. The germline gives CDR1 SGHNT, CDR2 YYREEE (reference sequence). Losses at the gene ends were 4 bases for V and 4 bases for J; bases not matched to a gene: 2.

In this sample, this clonotype turned up a few times. This sequence joins TRBV27 and TRBJ1-1; D call uncertain. Germline V lookup: CDR1 MNHEY, CDR2 SMNVEV (reference sequence). Trimming removed 5 bases at V and 3 bases at J, with 13 bases between. The CDR3 runs 14 residues. For the CDR3, the DNA is TGTGCCAGCAGTCTCCGGGCGGGCGACACTGAAGCTTTCTTT. Protein: CASSLRAGDTEAFF.

The chain links TRBV27 to TRBJ2-1; TRBD1 might be the D (5 bases). CDR1 and CDR2 from the germline V gene are MNHEY and SMNVEV (reference sequence). This CDR3 is 13 amino acids long. V lost 2 bases to trimming and J lost 8 bases, with 10 bases between them. CDR3 amino acids: CASSLVRADEQFF. DNA for the CDR3: TGTGCCAGCAGTTTAGTCAGGGCGGATGAGCAGTTCTTC.

The J gene is TRBJ1-6, the V gene TRBV27; 9 bases map to TRBD1. Germline CDR1 MNHEY, CDR2 SMNVEV (reference sequence). V trimming: 5 bases; J trimming: 8 bases; junction bases outside the gene matches: 4. The length of the CDR3 is 14 residues. The CDR3 DNA reads TGTGCCAGCAGTCCGGGACAGGGAGATTCACCCCTCCACTTT. It is translated as CASSPGQGDSPLHF.

This chain joins TRBV7-3 and TRBJ2-7, with 8 bases identical to TRBD1. Germline CDR1 is SGHTA and CDR2 is FQGTGA. The CDR3 loop spans 15 amino acids. The junction had 7 bases not matched to a gene; V was cut back by 4 bases and J by 2 bases. CDR3 DNA sequence: TGTGCCAGCAGCTCAAAGGCCAGGGGGCCCTACGAGCAGTACTTC. It is translated as CASSSKARGPYEQYF.

This chain connects TRBV6-6 to TRBJ1-3; D gene unclear. Deletions cut 2 bases from V and 0 bases from J, with 11 bases between. The germline gives CDR1 MNHNY, CDR2 SVGAGI (reference sequence). The CDR3 is 16 residues long. CDR3 nucleotides: TGTGCCAGCAGTTACCTCCTCCCGGACTCTGGAAACACCATATATTTT. Translation: CASSYLLPDSGNTIYF.

This sequence joins TRBV12-3 or TRBV12-4 and TRBJ2-1, with TRBD2 matching 8 bases. The CDR3 has 12 amino acids. Trimming took 6 bases from V and 15 from J; bases not matched to a gene: 10. The CDR3 region is CASRVSGGSLFF. In nucleotides, the CDR3 is TGTGCCAGCAGAGTGAGCGGGGGAAGTCTGTTCTTC.

In this sample, this clonotype turned up a few times. V usage is TRBV7-8 and J usage is TRBJ2-3; D uncertain. This CDR3 region has 13 residues. V dropped 0 bases and J dropped 5 bases, with 6 bases sitting between them. Looked up from germline, CDR1 is SGHVS and CDR2 is FQNEAQ. The CDR3 DNA reads TGTGCCAGCAGCTTAGCGAGAGTAGATACGCAGTATTTT. Protein product: CASSLARVDTQYF.

This clonotype was observed a few times. This sequence joins TRBV5-1 and TRBJ1-4; 7 positions agree with TRBD1. V was clipped by 0 bases and J by 7 bases; unmatched bases: 6. Looked up from germline, CDR1 is SGHRS and CDR2 is YFSETQ. This CDR3 is 15 amino acids long. This CDR3 reads CASSLEGALSEKLFF. CDR3 nucleotides: TGCGCCAGCAGCTTGGAGGGGGCGCTTTCTGAAAAACTGTTTTTT. Based on the CDR3 plus reference TRBV5-1 and TRBJ1-4, the full variable domain is KAGVTQTPRYLIKTRGQQVTLSCSPISGHRSVSWYQQTPGQGLQFLFEYFSETQRNKGNFPGRFSGRQFSNSRSEMNVSTLELGDSALYLCASSLEGALSEKLFFGSGTQLSVL.

The chain couples TRBV6-2 or TRBV6-3 to TRBJ2-2; D is uncertain. The CDR3 totals 15 residues. V lost 5 bases, J lost 1 base, and 11 bases lay in between. Germline CDR1 is MNHEY and CDR2 is SVGEGT. CDR3 nucleotides: TGTGCCAGCAGTCCAGGCTGGGGGAACACCGGGGAGCTGTTTTTT. Translation gives CASSPGWGNTGELFF.

This clonotype came up a few times. V usage is TRBV7-2 and J usage is TRBJ2-7; no reliable D call. CDR3 length: 15 amino acids. V was shortened by 5 bases and J by 2 bases, with 16 bases between the two germline ends. In germline, CDR1 is SGHTA, CDR2 FQGNSA. The CDR3 DNA is TGTGCCAGCAGCGTTGCACCTGGCCCGACCTACGAGCAGTACTTC. Residues: CASSVAPGPTYEQYF.

The chain carries TRBV6-2 or TRBV6-3 and TRBJ1-1, with D hard to call. Per germline, CDR1 MNHEY and CDR2 SVGEGT. This CDR3 has 15 amino acids. The germline V and J ends were trimmed by 2 bases and 1 base, with 11 bases remaining between them. CDR3 region: CASSYLRVRNTEAFF. The CDR3 DNA reads TGTGCCAGCAGTTACCTCCGGGTCAGGAACACTGAAGCTTTCTTT.

This clonotype was seen ten or more times. This chain links TRBV7-2 with TRBJ2-3; D gene ambiguous. The CDR3 is made up of 13 amino acids. Trimming removed 4 bases at V and 4 bases at J, with 9 bases between. CDR1 and CDR2 from the germline V gene are SGHTA and FQGNSA. CDR3 sequence (DNA): TGTGCCAGCAGCTCCCTGTCGTCAGATACGCAGTATTTT. Translation gives CASSSLSSDTQYF.

This clonotype was detected only a few times. The CDR3 coding sequence is TGTGCCAGCAGCTTAAGGGGGGCGAGCAATCAGCCCCAGCATTTT. Translation gives CASSLRGASNQPQHF. This chain links TRBV7-2 with TRBJ1-5; TRBD1 is a possible D gene (6 bases). The CDR3 is 15 amino acids. Germline V gene lookup returns CDR1 SGHTA and CDR2 FQGNSA. Trimming cost V 2 bases and J 1 base, with 9 bases left between them.

V is TRBV12-3 or TRBV12-4 and J is TRBJ2-7, with D possibly TRBD1 on 6 matching bases. The CDR3 has 14 residues. Trimming removed 4 bases from V and 5 bases from J, with 15 bases in between. The CDR3 loop is CASSYPTPGDEQYF. DNA for the CDR3: TGTGCCAGCAGTTACCCGACGCCAGGGGACGAGCAGTACTTC.

The chain employs TRBV20-1 and TRBJ1-1, with 7 bases lining up with TRBD1. The CDR3 covers 16 residues. CDR1 and CDR2 from the germline V gene are DFQATT and SNEGSKA (reference sequence). V lost 0 bases to trimming and J lost 4 bases; unmatched junction nucleotides: 11. The CDR3 loop is CSARDLLRGRGTEAFF. The CDR3 DNA sequence: TGCAGTGCTAGAGACCTACTTAGGGGGCGAGGCACTGAAGCTTTCTTT.

This clonotype occurred a few times. The chain joins TRBV15 to TRBJ2-5; 7 nucleotides match TRBD2. Germline-derived CDR1 and CDR2 are LNHNV and YYDKDF (reference sequence). The CDR3 contains 15 residues. With V trimmed by 5 bases and J by 3 bases, 9 bases remained unmatched. The CDR3 DNA follows: TGTGCCACCAGCGGGCCTGAGAGCGGGGAAGAGACCCAGTACTTC. Amino acid sequence: CATSGPESGEETQYF. Full variable domain (outside the CDR3, taken from reference TRBV15 and TRBJ2-5): DAMVIQNPRYQVTQFGKPVTLSCSQTLNHNVMYWYQQKSSQAPKLLFHYYDKDFNNEADTPDNFQSRRPNTSFCFLDIRSPGLGDTAMYLCATSGPESGEETQYFGPGTRLLVL.

This clonotype was observed many times. This chain links TRBV4-1 with TRBJ1-6; D gene unclear. The V end was cut by 1 base, the J end by 3 bases, with 7 bases between. There are 15 residues in the CDR3. The germline V gene encodes CDR1 MGHRA and CDR2 YSYEKL. CDR3 nucleotide sequence: TGCGCCAGCAGCCAAGGCCGGGACTATAATTCACCCCTCCACTTT. This translates into CASSQGRDYNSPLHF.

V gene TRBV12-3 or TRBV12-4 combines with J gene TRBJ1-2; D gene ambiguous. The CDR3 length is 15 residues. V was pared by 0 bases and J by 4 bases, with 12 bases between. The CDR3: CASSLARFYSYGYTF. The CDR3 DNA sequence: TGTGCCAGCAGTTTAGCACGGTTTTACTCCTATGGCTACACCTTC.

V and J are TRBV6-1 and TRBJ1-1; tentative D call: TRBD1 (5 bases). Germline V gene sequence: CDR1 MNHNS, CDR2 SASEGT. CDR3 length: 17 residues. V lost 0 bases and J lost 1, with 15 bases in between. CDR3 sequence reads: CASSEALDGGTNTEAFF. In nucleotides, the CDR3 is TGTGCCAGCAGTGAAGCGCTGGACGGGGGGACGAACACTGAAGCTTTCTTT.

This clonotype was seen only a few times. The V gene is TRBV7-2, the J gene TRBJ1-5; D is possibly TRBD1 (6 bases). Germline CDR1 reads SGHTA; CDR2 reads FQGNSA. The V gene lost 11 bases and the J gene lost 6 bases, with 26 bases spanning the gap. The CDR3 consists of 16 residues. In nucleotides, the CDR3 is TGTGCCTCACAGTCCGACGGGGGGGGCGAGGCTCAGCCCCAGCATTTT. Residues: CASQSDGGGEAQPQHF. Drawing the rest from reference TRBV7-2 and TRBJ1-5, the complete variable domain is GAGVSQSPSNKVTEKGKDVELRCDPISGHTALYWYRQSLGQGLEFLIYFQGNSAPDKSGLPSDRFSAERTGGSVSTLTIQRTQQEDSAVYLCASQSDGGGEAQPQHFGDGTRLSIL.

Concerning this clonotype itself: This may be a read error, as it is one base from a much larger clone. The chain recombines TRBV4-3 with TRBJ1-5; D unclear. The CDR3 contains 14 residues. Per germline, CDR1 LGHNA and CDR2 YSLEER. V was clipped by 0 bases and J by 11 bases, with 14 bases between them. The CDR3 DNA sequence: TGCGCCAGCAGCCAAGATCTTTCGAGTGAGTCCCAGCATTTT. Protein product: CASSQDLSSESQHF.